The rows below give T cell receptor beta chains drawn from one sample of a study of blood T cell repertoires in COVID-19. TCRdb's copy holds only in-frame clones and misses some; the assay was immunoSEQ multiplex PCR. Of under 250,000 clones in the sample, nearly 90% were seen once. The sequencing sample was made of peripheral blood. These receptors all come from a man between 50 and 59 years old with COVID-19, enrolled during active disease. Both conserved end residues are part of each CDR3. D genes are given only for firm matches. The size field is filled for only some rows; it gives once, few, many or a size class.

>TRBV5-6|-|TRBJ1-2|-
TGTGCCAGCAGGCGGACAGAAGCTACTAACTATGGCTACACCTTC
CASRRTEATNYGYTF
>TRBV13|-|TRBJ2-1|TRBD2
TGTGCCAGCAGCTTAAAAGCGGGAGGGGTCTACAATGAGCAGTTCTTC
CASSLKAGGVYNEQFF
>TRBV20-1|-|TRBJ1-2|TRBD1
TGCAGTGTGGGGACAGGGCATGACTACACCTTC
CSVGTGHDYTF
>TRBV7-2|-|TRBJ2-7|TRBD2
TGTGCCAGCAGCTTAGTTAGCGGGGGCAACTACGAGCAGTACTTC
CASSLVSGGNYEQYF
>TRBV9|few|TRBJ2-2|-
TGTGCCAGCAGCGTAGGGGGAGGGACAGGGAACACCGGGGAGCTGTTTTTT
CASSVGGGTGNTGELFF
>TRBV19|-|TRBJ2-3|-
TGTGCCAGTAGTATAGCCCTCGATACGCAGTATTTT
CASSIALDTQYF
>TRBV7-9|-|TRBJ1-1|-
TGTGCCAGCAGCATCAGGGGAGTGAACACTGAAGCTTTCTTT
CASSIRGVNTEAFF
>TRBV14|-|TRBJ2-7|TRBD2
TGTGCCAGCAGCCACAACGTCGGGGGGGACTCCAAGCAGTACTTC
CASSHNVGGDSKQYF
>TRBV3-1/TRBV3-2|-|TRBJ2-4|-
TGTGCCAGCAGCGAAGAGGGGAGTTGGAGGGATAAAAACATTCAGTACTTC
CASSEEGSWRDKNIQYF
>TRBV6-1|-|TRBJ2-5|TRBD2
TGTGCCAGCAGTGAAATGGCGGGGGGGCGTCGGGGAAAGACCCAGTACTTC
CASSEMAGGRRGKTQYF
>TRBV28|-|TRBJ2-7|-
TGCGGCTCTGGGGGCTTCTCCTACGAGCAGTACTTC
CGSGGFSYEQYF
>TRBV27|-|TRBJ1-1|-
TGTGCCAGCAGTTTAGAGGCGGGGGTTCGCGAAGCTTTCTTT
CASSLEAGVREAFF